A selection of T cell receptor beta chains follows, all from one sample in a study of blood T cell repertoires in COVID-19. TCRdb's table, derived via immunoSEQ multiplex PCR, lists solely in-frame clones and lacks some. The profile covers about 160,000 clones, with roughly 89% appearing a single time and 3% to 4.5% taken by the ten largest. Specimen: peripheral blood. The receptors were sampled from a woman aged 60-75 years who had recovered from COVID-19. Both conserved end residues are part of each CDR3. D genes are given only for firm matches. Only part of the rows carry a size: once, few, many, or a class if the clone is expanded.

TRBD2,once,TRBV5-6,TRBJ2-5,16,CASSFFSGGSGRTQYF,TGTGCCAGCAGCTTCTTTAGCGGGGGGTCCGGTCGGACCCAGTACTTC
TRBD1,NA,TRBV9,TRBJ1-2,14,CASSGYQGAHGYTF,TGTGCCAGCAGCGGATACCAGGGGGCTCATGGCTACACCTTC
NA,once,TRBV29-1,TRBJ2-2,13,CSHQGWDTGELFF,TGCAGCCACCAGGGTTGGGACACCGGGGAGCTGTTTTTT
NA,NA,TRBV11-2,TRBJ1-1,17,CASSLAGGGNMNTEAFF,TGTGCCAGCAGCTTAGCCGGGGGGGGAAACATGAACACTGAAGCTTTCTTT
TRBD2,NA,TRBV7-6,TRBJ2-3,17,CASSRGLAGTSTDTQYF,TGTGCCAGCAGCCGCGGACTAGCGGGGACTAGCACAGATACGCAGTATTTT
TRBD1,NA,TRBV12-5,TRBJ2-5,13,CASGDRGVETQYF,TGTGCTAGTGGGGACAGGGGGGTTGAGACCCAGTACTTC
TRBD1,NA,TRBV7-9,TRBJ2-7,14,CASSPRDSTYEQYF,TGTGCCAGCAGCCCAAGGGACAGTACCTACGAGCAGTACTTC
TRBD1,NA,TRBV7-3,TRBJ1-2,15,CASSPREGAVDGYTF,TGTGCCAGCAGCCCCCGTGAGGGGGCTGTGGATGGCTACACCTTC
TRBD1,NA,TRBV28,TRBJ2-1,15,CASSLWDSSYNEQFF,TGTGCCAGCAGTCTTTGGGACAGCTCCTACAATGAGCAGTTCTTC
TRBD1,NA,TRBV14,TRBJ1-3,19,CASSQLKPGQLPSGNTIYF,TGTGCCAGCAGCCAGTTGAAACCGGGACAGTTGCCCTCTGGAAACACCATATATTTT
TRBD2,NA,TRBV24-1,TRBJ2-7,16,CATSDPTGTSGDEQYF,TGTGCCACCAGTGATCCGACCGGGACTAGCGGGGACGAGCAGTACTTC
NA,NA,TRBV6-5,TRBJ1-6,14,CASSYRALNSPLHF,TGTGCCAGCAGTTACCGAGCCCTCAATTCACCCCTCCACTTT
NA,NA,TRBV23-1,TRBJ2-7,15,CASSLRTDPRHEQYF,TGCGCCAGCAGTCTCCGGACAGACCCGAGGCACGAGCAGTACTTC
NA,NA,TRBV7-6,TRBJ1-2,14,CASSSGRANYGYTF,TGTGCCAGCAGCTCAGGCAGGGCCAACTATGGCTACACCTTC